A single sample gave rise to the 25 T cell receptor beta chains below, sequenced in a study of T-cell memory formation after mild COVID-19. TCRdb redid the calling of the 5' RACE reads with MiXCR, one entry per CDR3 protein. The sample shows approximately 500,000 distinct CDR3 sequences, approximately 23% of them seen only once. The sequencing input was PBMCs or a T cell subset sorted from them (not recorded which). These receptors all stem from an adult woman who had mild COVID-19 (a few samples of this study predate the infection). Cell type and time point are not known.

This clonotype came up a few times. The V call is TRBV30, the J call TRBJ2-7; D call uncertain. V was shortened by 1 base and J by 4 bases, with 11 bases between the two germline ends. The germline V gene has CDR1 GTSNPN and CDR2 SVGIG (reference sequence). The CDR3 is made up of 13 amino acids. CDR3 sequence reads: CAWSDMVLYEQYF. Here the CDR3 DNA reads TGTGCCTGGAGTGACATGGTTCTTTACGAGCAGTACTTC.

This clonotype was picked up one time. This chain uses TRBV7-6 with TRBJ2-3, with 15 nucleotides matching TRBD2. V shed 4 bases, J shed 1 base, and the junction held 12 bases outside the gene matches. This CDR3 contains 20 residues. Germline CDR1 SGHVS, CDR2 FNYEAQ. CDR3 in DNA: TGTGCCAGCAGCTGGGGACTAGCGGGGGGCACCATCGGGGGCACAGATACGCAGTATTTT. Translating it yields CASSWGLAGGTIGGTDTQYF.

This clonotype has a handful of counts. The J gene is TRBJ2-1, the V gene TRBV5-1; TRBD2 matches at 7 bases. CDR1 is SGHRS and CDR2 is YFSETQ in the germline V gene. With V trimmed by 0 bases and J by 4 bases, 7 bases remained unmatched. The CDR3 extends over 16 amino acids. CDR3 coding DNA: TGCGCCAGCAGCTTGGCCCCTTGGGGGGGATACAATGAGCAGTTCTTC. Encoded protein: CASSLAPWGGYNEQFF.

This clonotype appeared a few times. V is TRBV20-1 and J is TRBJ2-7; TRBD2 is a possible D gene (5 bases). Germline values: CDR1 DFQATT, CDR2 SNEGSKA (reference sequence). The CDR3 is 13 residues long. With 0 bases removed from V and 3 bases from J, the gap between germline ends came to 9 bases. The chain's CDR3 is CSARESGNYEQYF. CDR3 bases: TGCAGTGCTAGAGAAAGCGGAAACTACGAGCAGTACTTC.

This clonotype has only a few counts. V gene TRBV19 combines with J gene TRBJ1-4; D possibly corresponds to TRBD1 (6 bases). CDR1 is LNHDA and CDR2 is SQIVND in the germline V gene (reference sequence). The germline V and J ends were trimmed by 4 bases and 0 bases, with 12 bases remaining between them. This CDR3 has 16 residues. CDR3 in DNA: TGTGCCAGTAGTACGAGAAGGGGGGCAACTAATGAAAAACTGTTTTTT. Residues: CASSTRRGATNEKLFF.

The chain uses TRBV12-3 or TRBV12-4 and TRBJ2-7, with TRBD1 identical over 8 bases. The CDR3 is 14 amino acids. Trimming cost V 7 bases and J 1 base; bases outside gene matches: 6. CDR3 nucleotides: TGTGCCAGCACCTGGACAGGGCGATCCTACGAGCAGTACTTC. Translated, it gives CASTWTGRSYEQYF.

This clonotype has more than one count but fewer than ten. For the CDR3, the DNA is TGCGCCAGCAGGTTCGGACGGGGTTACAATGAGCAGTTCTTC. The encoded protein is CASRFGRGYNEQFF. This chain connects TRBV5-1 to TRBJ2-1, with D possibly TRBD2 on 5 matching bases. With 5 bases removed from V and 4 bases from J, the gap between germline ends came to 13 bases. The CDR3 extends over 14 amino acids. The V gene's germline CDR1 is SGHRS and CDR2 YFSETQ.

The gene calls are TRBV20-1 and TRBJ2-5; no clear D. CDR1 and CDR2 from the germline V gene are DFQATT and SNEGSKA (reference sequence). V shed 1 base and J shed 4 bases, with 16 bases lying between them. The CDR3 has 15 residues. CDR3 DNA sequence: TGCAGTGCTAGAGGACCTATCATGGGGTCAGAGACCCAGTACTTC. Translated: CSARGPIMGSETQYF.

This clonotype turned up a few times. The chain combines TRBV5-1 with TRBJ1-1; D may be TRBD1 (6 bases). The CDR3 runs to 15 residues. V was clipped by 3 bases and J by 4 bases, with 16 bases between them. Germline loops: CDR1 SGHRS, CDR2 YFSETQ. The CDR3 DNA reads TGCGCCAGCAGCTGGGCACAGGGAAAAGGCACTGAAGCTTTCTTT. Protein sequence: CASSWAQGKGTEAFF.

In its sample, this clonotype was seen a few times. The chain recombines TRBV7-2 with TRBJ2-1; tentatively, D is TRBD2 (6 bases). The CDR3 sequence is 17 residues long. CDR1 and CDR2 (germline): SGHTA, FQGNSA. V gave up 3 bases and J gave up 6 bases, with 21 bases separating them. CDR3 loop: CASSLEGSGRPTNEQFF. The CDR3 DNA reads TGTGCCAGCAGCTTGGAGGGTTCAGGTCGCCCCACCAATGAGCAGTTCTTC.

This chain joins TRBV6-1 and TRBJ1-1; TRBD1 is a possible D gene (6 bases). Trimming removed 5 bases at V and 1 base at J, with 8 bases between. The germline V gene encodes CDR1 MNHNS and CDR2 SASEGT. This CDR3 spans 13 amino acids. The CDR3: CASSNRANTEAFF. CDR3 bases: TGTGCCAGCAGTAACAGGGCGAACACTGAAGCTTTCTTT.

This clonotype was seen only a few times. V gene TRBV6-5 combines with J gene TRBJ2-3, with TRBD1 matching over 7 bases. The V gene's germline CDR1 is MNHEY and CDR2 SVGAGI. Germline trimming cut 2 bases from V and 4 bases from J; bases unmatched to any gene: 3. The CDR3 sequence is 14 residues long. CDR3 DNA sequence: TGTGCCAGCAGTTACCGGACAGGAGCAGATACGCAGTATTTT. It specifies CASSYRTGADTQYF.

V usage is TRBV30 and J usage is TRBJ1-2; D gene ambiguous. V lost 6 bases and J 14 bases, leaving 19 bases between the germline ends. This CDR3 has 11 residues. Germline loops: CDR1 GTSNPN, CDR2 SVGIG (reference sequence). CDR3 loop: CACWSIEGETF. The CDR3 bases are TGTGCCTGCTGGTCAATTGAGGGAGAAACCTTC.

V gene TRBV12-5 combines with J gene TRBJ2-3; unclear D gene. The CDR3 extends over 15 amino acids. V gave up 1 base and J gave up 9 bases, with 17 bases separating them. Germline V gives CDR1 LGHNT, CDR2 FRNRAP. For the CDR3, the DNA is TGTGCTAGTGGTTTGGGATCACCGTTTCAGGAGACGCAGTATTTT. As protein: CASGLGSPFQETQYF.

This clonotype occurred a few times. V is TRBV7-2 and J is TRBJ2-7; D unresolved. Germline V CDR1 and CDR2: SGHTA, FQGNSA. Deletions cut 3 bases from V and 0 bases from J, with 6 bases between. The CDR3 consists of 13 residues. The CDR3 reads CASSFSPSYEQYF. The CDR3 bases are TGTGCCAGCAGCTTCTCTCCCTCCTACGAGCAGTACTTC.

This clonotype has only a few counts. This chain links TRBV5-1 with TRBJ2-5; D uncertain. V lost 4 bases to trimming and J lost 6 bases, with 13 bases between them. Germline V gene sequence: CDR1 SGHRS, CDR2 YFSETQ. The CDR3 runs 13 residues. The CDR3 DNA is TGCGCCAGCAGCCTTGTTGTGGATCAGACCCAGTACTTC. Translation gives CASSLVVDQTQYF.

J is TRBJ2-1 and V is TRBV9; D not resolved. The ends were cut back, 4 bases at V and 1 base at J, with 15 bases in the middle. Per the germline V gene, CDR1 is SGDLS and CDR2 is YYNGEE. This CDR3 spans 16 amino acids. DNA for the CDR3: TGTGCCAGCAGCCCACTGGTAGGCGGTTCCTACAATGAGCAGTTCTTC. The encoded protein is CASSPLVGGSYNEQFF.

CDR3 DNA sequence: TGTGCCAGCAGTGAAGCGCTTTACCGGGGCTCCTACGAGCAGTACTTC. Its translation is CASSEALYRGSYEQYF. This rearrangement joins TRBV2 to TRBJ2-7; D may be TRBD2 (5 bases). V lost 0 bases to trimming and J lost 0 bases, with 12 bases between them. This CDR3 is 16 amino acids long. Germline V gene sequence: CDR1 SNHLY, CDR2 FYNNEI.

The table lists this clonotype with a count of one. This chain links TRBV7-2 with TRBJ2-5, with 11 bases matching TRBD2. From germline, CDR1 is SGHTA and CDR2 FQGNSA. Trimming cost V 5 bases and J 4 bases; bases outside gene matches: 9. The CDR3 has 16 amino acids. Here the CDR3 reads CASSRTLAGGSETQYF. The DNA for the CDR3 is TGTGCCAGCAGCCGTACTCTAGCGGGAGGTTCAGAGACCCAGTACTTC. Drawing the rest from reference TRBV7-2 and TRBJ2-5, the complete variable domain is GAGVSQSPSNKVTEKGKDVELRCDPISGHTALYWYRQSLGQGLEFLIYFQGNSAPDKSGLPSDRFSAERTGGSVSTLTIQRTQQEDSAVYLCASSRTLAGGSETQYFGPGTRLLVL.

J is TRBJ1-2 and V is TRBV5-1, with 7 bases that match TRBD1. The V gene end was trimmed by 7 bases and the J gene end by 0 bases; junction bases not matched to a gene: 9. This CDR3 has 15 amino acids. CDR1 and CDR2 (germline): SGHRS, YFSETQ. CDR3 bases: TGCGCCAGCGGCAAGGGACAGCCAGCTAACTATGGCTACACCTTC. This sequence encodes CASGKGQPANYGYTF.

The CDR3 here is CASRLAGGTNTGELFF. DNA of the CDR3: TGTGCCAGCCGACTAGCGGGAGGGACGAACACCGGGGAGCTGTTTTTT. The V and J genes are TRBV27 and TRBJ2-2, with 14 bases that match TRBD2. Germline lookup yields CDR1 MNHEY and CDR2 SMNVEV (reference sequence). The V and J ends lost 8 bases and 0 bases, in that order; junction bases with no gene match: 2. This CDR3 region has 16 residues.

The CDR3 DNA reads TGTGCCAGCAGTTACTCGAGTAGGAGCGGAGACTACAATGAGCAGTTCTTC. Residues: CASSYSSRSGDYNEQFF. The chain employs TRBV6-6 and TRBJ2-1; the D gene is possibly TRBD2 (5 bases). CDR1 and CDR2 (germline): MNHNY, SVGAGI (reference sequence). V was shortened by 0 bases and J by 3 bases, with 15 bases between the two germline ends. The CDR3 has 17 amino acids.

This clonotype has just a few counts. The rearrangement joins TRBV7-9 to TRBJ2-1, with D perhaps matching TRBD2 (6 bases). The germline V gene encodes CDR1 SEHNR and CDR2 FQNEAQ (reference sequence). V was clipped by 1 base and J by 4 bases, with 20 bases between them. The CDR3 is 18 amino acids. The CDR3 nucleotides read TGTGCCAGCAGCTTAGTAGGAAGGAGGGCTCGTCCGTACAATGAGCAGTTCTTC. This encodes CASSLVGRRARPYNEQFF.

The chain uses TRBV15 and TRBJ2-2; tentatively, D is TRBD2 (5 bases). V lost 2 bases to trimming and J lost 8 bases, with 12 bases between them. Looked up from germline, CDR1 is LNHNV and CDR2 is YYDKDF (reference sequence). The CDR3 length is 14 residues. Here the CDR3 reads CATSRRVREGELFF. CDR3 DNA sequence: TGTGCCACCAGCAGAAGGGTGAGGGAAGGGGAGCTGTTTTTT.

The chain joins TRBV29-1 to TRBJ2-3; possibly TRBD2 for D (5 bases). Trimming left V 4 bases short and J 10 bases short, with 21 bases between. CDR3 length equals 14 residues. The germline CDR1 and CDR2 sequences are SQVTM and ANQGSEA. CDR3 sequence: CSVVWAIPLEAQYF. CDR3 nucleotides: TGCAGCGTTGTTTGGGCTATACCCCTGGAGGCGCAGTATTTT.